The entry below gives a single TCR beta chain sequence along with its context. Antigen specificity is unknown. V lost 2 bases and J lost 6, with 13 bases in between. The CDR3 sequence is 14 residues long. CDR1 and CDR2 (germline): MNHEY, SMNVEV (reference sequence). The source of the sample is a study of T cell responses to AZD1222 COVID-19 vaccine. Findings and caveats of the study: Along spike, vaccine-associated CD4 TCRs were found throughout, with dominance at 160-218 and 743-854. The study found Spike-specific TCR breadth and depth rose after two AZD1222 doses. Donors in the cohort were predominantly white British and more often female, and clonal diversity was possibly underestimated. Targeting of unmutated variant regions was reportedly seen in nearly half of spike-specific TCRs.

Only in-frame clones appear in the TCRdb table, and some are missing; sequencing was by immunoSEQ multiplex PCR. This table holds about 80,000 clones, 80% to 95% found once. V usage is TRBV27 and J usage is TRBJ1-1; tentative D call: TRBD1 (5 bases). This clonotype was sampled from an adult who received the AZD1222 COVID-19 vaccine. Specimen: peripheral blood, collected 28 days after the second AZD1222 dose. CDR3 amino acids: CASSLEQGTAEAFF. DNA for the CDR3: TGTGCCAGCAGTTTAGAGCAGGGAACAGCTGAAGCTTTCTTT.